This TCR beta chain stems from a study of T cell responses to AZD1222 COVID-19 vaccine. Across the whole study: Second-dose intervals of approximately 4 or approximately 12 weeks were pooled. Study-level results: The reported proportion of spike-specific TCRs targeting unmutated variant regions was nearly half. Donors were mostly white British, more females; clonal diversity possibly underestimated. Across spike, vaccine-associated CD4 TCRs were found, dominant at 160-218 and 743-854.

Libraries were prepared by immunoSEQ multiplex PCR; TCRdb keeps only in-frame clonotypes and omits some of them. Among roughly 150,000 clones listed, around 93% were seen once. To note about this clone: No antigen is known for it.

V dropped 0 bases and J dropped 2 bases, with 12 bases sitting between them. In germline, CDR1 is SGHRS, CDR2 YFSETQ. CDR3 length: 16 amino acids. The V and J genes are TRBV5-1 and TRBJ1-3, with D possibly TRBD1 on 5 matching bases. Sample: peripheral blood, taken on day 0 of AZD1222 vaccination. The TCR originated in an adult in good health. This chain's CDR3 is CASSLAAGEPGNTIYF. The CDR3, as DNA: TGCGCCAGCAGCTTGGCCGCGGGGGAACCTGGAAACACCATATATTTT.